Shown below are 3 T cell receptor beta chains from a single sample sequenced in a study of patients and donors after allogeneic stem cell transplantation. TCRdb independently ran MiXCR on the RT-PCR reads; one entry per CDR3 protein. The sample holds fewer than 200,000 distinct CDR3 sequences, 25% to 35% seen once. The sequenced sample consisted of blood, either unsorted or a sorted T cell fraction (not recorded which). These receptor sequences come from a human donor who was either an allogeneic HSCT recipient or a stem cell or donor lymphocyte infusion donor (not recorded which). It is not recorded whose cells these are; they may come from a transplant donor.

The chain has TRBV7-8 and TRBJ1-4; D gene unclear. This CDR3 region has 11 residues. Trimming cost V 3 bases and J 14 bases, with 10 bases left between them. CDR1 and CDR2 from the germline V gene are SGHVS and FQNEAQ. Here the CDR3 DNA reads TGTGCCAGCAGCTTTTCCGGTCCTCTGTTTTTT. It is translated as CASSFSGPLFF.

This clonotype was seen many times. This chain connects TRBV28 to TRBJ1-1, with a possible D match to TRBD1 (5 bases). Germline V gene lookup returns CDR1 MDHEN and CDR2 SYDVKM. V was cut by 6 bases and J by 1 base, with 9 bases left in between. CDR3 length: 13 residues. The CDR3 region is CASRETANTEAFF. The CDR3 DNA is TGTGCCAGCAGGGAGACAGCGAACACTGAAGCTTTCTTT.

J is TRBJ2-7 and V is TRBV7-9; 10 bases fit TRBD1. Germline lookup yields CDR1 SEHNR and CDR2 FQNEAQ (reference sequence). The V segment lost 2 bases and the J segment 2 bases; nucleotides outside the gene matches: 9. This CDR3 contains 17 residues. The DNA for the CDR3 is TGTGCCAGCAGCTTAACCCGAGGACAGGGGGGGACCTACGAGCAGTACTTC. Its protein is CASSLTRGQGGTYEQYF.